A single sample is the source of the 18 T cell receptor beta chains below, sequenced in a study of Ad26.COV2.S vaccination and SARS-CoV-2 variants. Sequencing was performed with immunoSEQ multiplex PCR; in TCRdb, only in-frame clones are kept and a portion is missing. Of roughly 300,000 clones in the sample, roughly 90% are singletons; the top ten hold roughly 10%. Stated treatment: some 20 received Ad26.COV2.S at low or high dose, single or two shots; roughly five received placebo; per-sample allocation not given. Collection of the samples took place on day 63 after the first injection of vaccine or placebo. The material was peripheral blood, obtained in a trial of Ad26.COV2.S vaccine versus placebo. All receptors come from a person aged 18 to 59 who received the Ad26.COV2.S COVID-19 vaccine or a placebo.

V usage is TRBV12-5 and J usage is TRBJ2-2; D call uncertain. There are 15 residues in the CDR3. Germline V gene lookup returns CDR1 LGHNT and CDR2 FRNRAP. Trimming left V 2 bases short and J 6 bases short, with 13 bases between. This CDR3 reads CASGLSNIVPGELFF. In DNA form, the CDR3 reads TGTGCTAGTGGTTTGTCCAACATTGTCCCCGGGGAGCTGTTTTTT. The variable domain in full, with the rest retrieved from reference TRBV12-5 and TRBJ2-2, is DARVTQTPRHKVTEMGQEVTMRCQPILGHNTVFWYRQTMMQGLELLAYFRNRAPLDDSGMPKDRFSAEMPDATLATLKIQPSEPRDSAVYFCASGLSNIVPGELFFGEGSRLTVL.

This clone has only a few counts. The rearrangement uses TRBV5-1 and TRBJ2-7, with TRBD2 identical over 11 bases. Germline CDR1 and CDR2: SGHRS and YFSETQ. CDR3 length equals 13 residues. V shed 4 bases and J 5 bases; nucleotides not matched to a gene: 2. The CDR3 sequence is CASSQTSGDEQYF. CDR3 in DNA: TGCGCCAGCAGCCAGACTAGCGGGGACGAGCAGTACTTC.

This clone was seen repeatedly, ten times or more. The chain uses TRBV12-3 or TRBV12-4 and TRBJ1-2, with D maybe TRBD1 (5 bases). V lost 3 bases, J lost 3 bases, and 8 bases lay in between. CDR3 length: 13 residues. CDR3: CASSLGTDYGYTF. Written as DNA, the CDR3 is TGTGCCAGCAGTTTGGGGACGGACTATGGCTACACCTTC.

The DNA for the CDR3 is TGTGCCAGCAAGGGACAGTTTAATTCACCCCTCCACTTT. Encoded protein: CASKGQFNSPLHF. The chain carries TRBV28 and TRBJ1-6; TRBD1 aligns across 7 bases. V trimming: 7 bases; J trimming: 6 bases; junction bases outside the gene matches: 3. The germline gives CDR1 MDHEN, CDR2 SYDVKM. The length of the CDR3 is 13 residues.

The rearrangement joins TRBV6-6 to TRBJ1-1; 7 bases match TRBD1. The CDR3 sequence is 12 residues long. CDR1 MNHNY and CDR2 SVGAGI come from the germline V gene (reference sequence). The trim removed 2 bases at V and 10 bases at J, leaving 4 bases unmatched. CDR3: CASSYTGAGAFF. The DNA for the CDR3 is TGTGCCAGCAGTTACACAGGGGCGGGAGCTTTCTTT.

The rearrangement joins TRBV6-1 to TRBJ1-2; D might be TRBD1 (6 bases). Germline V CDR1 and CDR2: MNHNS, SASEGT. Trimming shortened V by 4 bases and J by 0 bases, and 15 bases separated the two germline ends. The CDR3 covers 16 residues. CDR3 nucleotides: TGTGCCAGCAGTGGGACGGACAGAGCAGCTAACTATGGCTACACCTTC. As protein: CASSGTDRAANYGYTF.

The chain couples TRBV19 to TRBJ1-2, with 9 bases identical to TRBD1. The CDR3 sequence is 15 residues long. Germline loops: CDR1 LNHDA, CDR2 SQIVND (reference sequence). Trimming at V came to 5 bases and at J to 4 bases, leaving 8 bases not matched to a gene. CDR3 loop: CASSPGTGRSYGYTF. CDR3 bases: TGTGCCAGTAGTCCGGGGACAGGGCGTTCCTATGGCTACACCTTC.

The V gene is TRBV2, the J gene TRBJ1-1; D unresolved. In germline, CDR1 is SNHLY, CDR2 FYNNEI. The V end lost 3 bases, the J end lost 7 bases, and 12 bases lay between the germline ends. This CDR3 is 13 amino acids long. The CDR3 sequence: CASSDPPVGEAFF. CDR3 sequence (DNA): TGTGCCAGCAGTGATCCCCCGGTGGGTGAAGCTTTCTTT.

This sequence joins TRBV19 and TRBJ2-1; D remains unclear. This CDR3 region has 12 residues. Trimming stripped 4 bases from V and 8 bases from J, with 9 bases between. Germline V gene lookup returns CDR1 LNHDA and CDR2 SQIVND (reference sequence). CDR3 sequence reads: CASSTLYYEQFF. The CDR3 coding sequence is TGTGCCAGTAGTACCCTGTACTATGAGCAGTTCTTC.

The rearrangement links TRBV12-3 or TRBV12-4 to TRBJ1-6; no firm D call. CDR3 length: 12 amino acids. Trimming removed 6 bases at V and 5 bases at J, with 5 bases between. CDR3 residues: CASSLNNSPLHF. The CDR3 DNA is TGTGCCAGCAGCCTGAATAATTCACCCCTCCACTTT.

The chain has TRBV6-2 or TRBV6-3 and TRBJ2-3, with 9 positions matching TRBD2. J was trimmed by 0 bases and V by 2 bases; bases with no gene match: 6. The germline V gene encodes CDR1 MNHEY and CDR2 SVGEGT. The CDR3 is made up of 17 amino acids. CDR3 residues: CASSYVLAGISTDTQYF. As DNA, the CDR3 is TGTGCCAGCAGTTACGTCCTAGCGGGGATAAGCACAGATACGCAGTATTTT.

This chain joins TRBV28 and TRBJ2-7; D call uncertain. V was pared by 5 bases and J by 2 bases, with 10 bases between. Germline assignment: CDR1 MDHEN and CDR2 SYDVKM. The CDR3 contains 13 residues. CDR3 DNA sequence: TGTGCCAGCAGTCCCTCTAACGCCTACGAGCAGTACTTC. This encodes CASSPSNAYEQYF. Full variable domain (missing parts from reference TRBV28 and TRBJ2-7): DVKVTQSSRYLVKRTGEKVFLECVQDMDHENMFWYRQDPGLGLRLIYFSYDVKMKEKGDIPEGYSVSREKKERFSLILESASTNQTSMYLCASSPSNAYEQYFGPGTRLTVT.

The genes are TRBV19 and TRBJ1-5; weak D call: TRBD1 (5 bases). The germline V and J ends were trimmed by 5 bases and 4 bases, with 9 bases remaining between them. This CDR3 is built from 13 residues. Germline V gene sequence: CDR1 LNHDA, CDR2 SQIVND (reference sequence). The DNA for the CDR3 is TGTGCCAGTAGTGGGGCCCGTAATCAGCCCCAGCATTTT. It codes for CASSGARNQPQHF.

The chain has TRBV7-3 and TRBJ2-7, with 10 bases aligning to TRBD1. The CDR3 is 15 amino acids. V lost 1 base to trimming and J lost 3 bases; unmatched junction nucleotides: 3. Germline V CDR1 and CDR2: SGHTA, FQGTGA. The CDR3 region is CASSLIGQGDYEQYF. The CDR3 nucleotides are TGTGCCAGCAGCTTAATAGGACAGGGGGACTACGAGCAGTACTTC. The whole variable domain, remainder taken from reference TRBV7-3 and TRBJ2-7, is GAGVSQTPSNKVTEKGKYVELRCDPISGHTALYWYRQSLGQGPEFLIYFQGTGAADDSGLPNDRFFAVRPEGSVSTLKIQRTERGDSAVYLCASSLIGQGDYEQYFGPGTRLTVT.

The V and J genes are TRBV3-1 (or the pseudogene TRBV3-2) and TRBJ2-7; no definite D call. CDR1 is LGHDT and CDR2 is YNNKEL in the germline V gene (reference sequence). V was pared by 0 bases and J by 0 bases, with 9 bases between. The CDR3 has 15 amino acids. This chain's CDR3 is CASSQDGFLSYEQYF. CDR3 sequence (DNA): TGTGCCAGCAGCCAAGATGGCTTCCTCTCCTACGAGCAGTACTTC.

This chain links TRBV7-9 with TRBJ2-4, with D unclear. Germline CDR1 is SEHNR and CDR2 is FQNEAQ (reference sequence). Trimming cost V 1 base and J 1 base, with 14 bases left between them. The CDR3 is made up of 17 amino acids. CDR3 loop: CASSLVVQEKAKNIQYF. The CDR3 bases are TGTGCCAGCAGCTTAGTCGTGCAGGAGAAGGCCAAAAACATTCAGTACTTC. Using reference TRBV7-9 and TRBJ2-4 for the parts outside the CDR3, the full variable domain is DTGVSQNPRHKITKRGQNVTFRCDPISEHNRLYWYRQTLGQGPEFLTYFQNEAQLEKSRLLSDRFSAERPKGSFSTLEIQRTEQGDSAMYLCASSLVVQEKAKNIQYFGAGTRLSVL.

This clone was seen once. This sequence joins TRBV4-1 and TRBJ2-3; D might be TRBD2 (5 bases). V was pared by 1 base and J by 5 bases, with 13 bases between. The CDR3 loop spans 15 amino acids. Germline values: CDR1 MGHRA, CDR2 YSYEKL. CDR3 sequence: CASSQAPGLGDTQYF. CDR3 nucleotide sequence: TGCGCCAGCAGCCAAGCACCGGGGTTGGGAGATACGCAGTATTTT.

The J gene is TRBJ2-7, the V gene TRBV5-1; no clear D. Deletions cut 3 bases from V and 3 bases from J, with 13 bases between. This CDR3 is built from 14 residues. CDR1 is SGHRS, CDR2 YFSETQ, per germline. The DNA for the CDR3 is TGCGCCAGCAGCTGGGCAGATGGGGACTACGAGCAGTACTTC. Protein: CASSWADGDYEQYF.